This is a list of T cell receptor beta chains from one sample in a study of blood T cell repertoires in COVID-19. Profiled with immunoSEQ multiplex PCR; TCRdb holds only in-frame clones, not every one. The sample includes more than 85,000 clones, over 70% seen only once; the top ten take around 4%. The sequenced sample consisted of peripheral blood. All receptors derive from a woman aged 50 to 65 with acute or convalescent COVID-19. Both conserved end residues are part of each CDR3. A D gene is named only where the DNA matches it firmly. Part of the rows lack a size; the others show once, few, many or a class for expanded clones.

V gene	J gene	clone size	D gene	CDR3 DNA	CDR3 protein
TRBV28	TRBJ1-5	-	-	TGTGCCAGCAGTTTGGACAGCGGTAATCAGCCCCAGCATTTT	CASSLDSGNQPQHF
TRBV10-3	TRBJ1-1	-	-	TGTGCCATCAGACCCGCAGGGGTCCGCACTGAAGCTTTCTTT	CAIRPAGVRTEAFF
TRBV27	TRBJ1-6	-	TRBD1	TGTGCCAGCAGATCCGGGACAGGAGAAAATTCACCCCTCCACTTT	CASRSGTGENSPLHF
TRBV27	TRBJ2-7	-	TRBD1	TGTGCCAGCAGTTTTGTCGGACAGGGGAGTGGCGAGCAGTACTTC	CASSFVGQGSGEQYF
TRBV30	TRBJ1-2	-	-	TGTGCCCGTTTAAGGGAACTAGCTAACTATGGCTACACCTTC	CARLRELANYGYTF
TRBV7-9	TRBJ2-3	-	TRBD1	TGTGCCAGCAGCCCAGGGGGCTTGGGGTCAGATACGCAGTATTTT	CASSPGGLGSDTQYF
TRBV28	TRBJ2-4	-	TRBD2	TGTGCCAGCAGTTCCGGGACTAGCGGGGGGGCCGACATTCAGTACTTC	CASSSGTSGGADIQYF
TRBV6-2/TRBV6-3	TRBJ2-3	-	TRBD2	TGTGCCAGCAGTCCCCTAGCGGGGGGGACAGATACGCAGTATTTT	CASSPLAGGTDTQYF
TRBV5-1	TRBJ2-7	few	TRBD2	TGCGCCAGCAGCCACCCTAGCGGGGGGACCCAATGGTCCGAGCAGTACTTC	CASSHPSGGTQWSEQYF
TRBV7-2	TRBJ1-3	-	TRBD1	TGTGCCAGCAGCTTAGAACTCCGACAGGGGGGGCTTGGAAACACCATATATTTT	CASSLELRQGGLGNTIYF
TRBV6-5	TRBJ2-2	-	TRBD1	TGTGCCACTATGGGACAGGGTTGGACCGGGGAGCTGTTTTTT	CATMGQGWTGELFF
TRBV7-8	TRBJ1-6	-	-	TGTGCCAGCAGCTTAGGCTCAGGGCAGGGTAATTCACCCCTCCACTTT	CASSLGSGQGNSPLHF
TRBV28	TRBJ2-2	few	-	TGTGCCAGCAGTTTATTGGAGGGGGAGCTGTTTTTT	CASSLLEGELFF
TRBV11-2	TRBJ1-6	once	-	TGTGCCAGCAGCTTGTGGCAACATAATTCACCCCTCCACTTT	CASSLWQHNSPLHF
TRBV3-1/TRBV3-2	TRBJ2-5	-	TRBD2	TGTGCCAGCAGCTCAGGCGGGGGGAGGGATTGGGAGACCCAGTACTTC	CASSSGGGRDWETQYF
TRBV19	TRBJ2-6	-	-	TGTGCCAGTAAGAGGGCCTCTGGGGCCAACGTCCTGACTTTC	CASKRASGANVLTF
TRBV28	TRBJ2-1	-	-	TGTGCCAGCAGTTCAGCTAGCTCCTACAATGAGCAGTTCTTC	CASSSASSYNEQFF
TRBV6-5	TRBJ2-2	once	TRBD2	TGTGCCAGCATGCCCCCGGGGGGCACCGGGGAGCTGTTTTTT	CASMPPGGTGELFF
TRBV12-3/TRBV12-4	TRBJ1-2	-	TRBD1	TGTGCCAGCAGTTTCGAAGGGGGCTCTGGCTACACCTTC	CASSFEGGSGYTF
TRBV7-9	TRBJ1-5	-	-	TGTGCCAGCGCCCCGACGGGTAATCAGCCCCAGCATTTT	CASAPTGNQPQHF
TRBV5-1	TRBJ2-3	-	-	TGCGCCAGCAGCACGGGACCGCAGGGGATTCCGGATACGCAGTATTTT	CASSTGPQGIPDTQYF
TRBV6-6	TRBJ2-7	few	TRBD1	TGTGCCAGCAGTTACTCGACCGGACAGGAGTCCTACGAGCAGTACTTC	CASSYSTGQESYEQYF
TRBV2	TRBJ1-2	-	TRBD1	TGTGCCAGCCTCGACAATCCAGGACAGGGTAATGGCTACACCTTC	CASLDNPGQGNGYTF
TRBV3-1/TRBV3-2	TRBJ2-3	-	TRBD2	TGTGCCAGCAGCCGGGGACTAGCGGGGGGAAGCACAGATACGCAGTATTTT	CASSRGLAGGSTDTQYF
TRBV5-1	TRBJ2-4	-	-	TGCGCCAGCAGCTTGTATTCGGGTCAGTTCCTAGCCAAAAACATTCAGTACTTC	CASSLYSGQFLAKNIQYF
TRBV7-2	TRBJ1-1	-	TRBD1	TGTGCCAGCAGCTTAATTACCGGACAGGCTAACACTGAAGCTTTCTTT	CASSLITGQANTEAFF
TRBV27	TRBJ2-7	-	TRBD2	TGTGCCAGCAGTTCTGGAGCGGGGGGAGGTCCCTACGAGCAGTACTTC	CASSSGAGGGPYEQYF